Below, one TCR beta chain is given with its context. This entry is derived from a study of blood T cell repertoires in COVID-19. Turning to the study itself: Samples came from the United States, Italy and Spain, spanning acute and convalescent COVID-19. T cells, B-cell-depleted T cells, or PBMCs supplied cDNA or gDNA.

Methods used by the authors: For nucleated cells, counts were estimated from reference gene primer amplification. Here immunoSEQ multiplex PCR was the method, and the copy in TCRdb shows in-frame clones only, minus some. V, J and clone size derive from that table, while D and trimming were established from the DNA sequence. This table has 70,000 to 80,000 clones, about four fifths appearing once. V lost 6 bases to trimming and J lost 4 bases; unmatched junction nucleotides: 4. CDR1 is MNHNY and CDR2 is SVGAGI in the germline V gene (reference sequence). This CDR3 region has 14 residues. This receptor was identified in a woman over 75 with acute or convalescent COVID-19. The sequencing input was peripheral blood. V and J are TRBV6-6 and TRBJ1-1, with TRBD1 matching over 11 bases. The CDR3 bases are TGTGCCAGCAGCCCCGGGACAGGGGGCACTGAAGCTTTCTTT. This translates into CASSPGTGGTEAFF.